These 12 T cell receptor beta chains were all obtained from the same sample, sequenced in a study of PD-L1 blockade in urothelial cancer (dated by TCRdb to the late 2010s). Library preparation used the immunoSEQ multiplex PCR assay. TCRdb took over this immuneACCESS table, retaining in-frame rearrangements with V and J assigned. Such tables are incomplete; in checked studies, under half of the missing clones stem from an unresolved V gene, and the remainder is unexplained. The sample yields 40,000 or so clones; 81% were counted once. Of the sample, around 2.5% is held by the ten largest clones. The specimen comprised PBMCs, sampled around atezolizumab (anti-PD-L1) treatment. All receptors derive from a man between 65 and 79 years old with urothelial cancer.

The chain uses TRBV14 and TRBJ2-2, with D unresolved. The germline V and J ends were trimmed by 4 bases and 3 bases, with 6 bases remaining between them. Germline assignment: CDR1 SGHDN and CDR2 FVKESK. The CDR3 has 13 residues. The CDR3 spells CASSPSDTGELFF. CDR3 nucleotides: TGTGCCAGCAGCCCCTCGGACACCGGGGAGCTGTTTTTT.

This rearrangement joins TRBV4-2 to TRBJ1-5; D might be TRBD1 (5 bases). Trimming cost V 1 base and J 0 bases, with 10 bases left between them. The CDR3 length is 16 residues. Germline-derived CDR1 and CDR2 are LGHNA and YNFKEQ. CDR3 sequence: CASSQVGGPSNQPQHF. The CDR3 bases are TGTGCCAGCAGCCAAGTCGGGGGACCTAGCAATCAGCCCCAGCATTTT.

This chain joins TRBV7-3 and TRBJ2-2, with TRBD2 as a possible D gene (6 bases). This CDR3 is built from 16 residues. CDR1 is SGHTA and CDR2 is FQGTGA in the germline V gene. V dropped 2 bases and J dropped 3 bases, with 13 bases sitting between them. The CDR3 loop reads CASSLPLGGDTGELFF. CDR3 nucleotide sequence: TGTGCCAGCAGCTTACCCCTGGGGGGAGACACCGGGGAGCTGTTTTTT.

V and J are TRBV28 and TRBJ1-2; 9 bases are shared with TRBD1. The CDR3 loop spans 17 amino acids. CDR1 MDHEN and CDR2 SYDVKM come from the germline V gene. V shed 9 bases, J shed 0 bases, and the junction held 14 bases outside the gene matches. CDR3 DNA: TGTGCCAGTCAGTCACCGGACAGGGGAACCGCTAACTATGGCTACACCTTC. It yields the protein CASQSPDRGTANYGYTF.

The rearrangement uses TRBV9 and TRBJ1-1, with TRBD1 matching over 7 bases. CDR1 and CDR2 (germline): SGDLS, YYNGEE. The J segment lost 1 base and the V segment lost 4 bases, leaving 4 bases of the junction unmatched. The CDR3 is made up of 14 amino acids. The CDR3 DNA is TGTGCCAGCAGCCCGGGACAGCGGAACACTGAAGCTTTCTTT. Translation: CASSPGQRNTEAFF.

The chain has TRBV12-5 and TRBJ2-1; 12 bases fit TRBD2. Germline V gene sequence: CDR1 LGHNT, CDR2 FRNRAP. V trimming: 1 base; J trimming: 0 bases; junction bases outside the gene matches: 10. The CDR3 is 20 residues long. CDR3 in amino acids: CASGLGPGLAGPGSYNEQFF. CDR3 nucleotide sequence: TGTGCTAGTGGTTTGGGTCCGGGACTAGCGGGTCCTGGCTCCTACAATGAGCAGTTCTTC.

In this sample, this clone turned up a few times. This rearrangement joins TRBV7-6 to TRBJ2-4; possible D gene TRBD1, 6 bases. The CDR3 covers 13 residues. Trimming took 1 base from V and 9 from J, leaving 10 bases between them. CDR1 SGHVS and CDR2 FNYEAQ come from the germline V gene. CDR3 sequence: CASSLDGRGIQYF. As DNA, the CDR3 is TGTGCCAGCAGCTTAGACGGCAGGGGCATTCAGTACTTC. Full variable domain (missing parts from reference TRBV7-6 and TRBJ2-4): GAGVSQSPRYKVTKRGQDVALRCDPISGHVSLYWYRQALGQGPEFLTYFNYEAQQDKSGLPNDRFSAERPEGSISTLTIQRTEQRDSAMYRCASSLDGRGIQYFGAGTRLSVL.

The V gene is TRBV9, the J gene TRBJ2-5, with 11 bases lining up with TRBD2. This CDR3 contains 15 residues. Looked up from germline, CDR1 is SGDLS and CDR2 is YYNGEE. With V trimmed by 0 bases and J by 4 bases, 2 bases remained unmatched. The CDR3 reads CASSVASGRSETQYF. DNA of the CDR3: TGTGCCAGCAGCGTAGCTAGCGGGAGGTCAGAGACCCAGTACTTC.

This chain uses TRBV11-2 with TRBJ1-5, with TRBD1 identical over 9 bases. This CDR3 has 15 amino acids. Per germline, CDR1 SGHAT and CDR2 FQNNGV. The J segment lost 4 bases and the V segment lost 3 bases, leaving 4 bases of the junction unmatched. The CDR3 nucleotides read TGTGCCAGCAGCTTGGGACAGGGTGTTAATCAGCCCCAGCATTTT. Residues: CASSLGQGVNQPQHF. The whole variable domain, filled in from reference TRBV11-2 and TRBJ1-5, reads EAGVAQSPRYKIIEKRQSVAFWCNPISGHATLYWYQQILGQGPKLLIQFQNNGVVDDSQLPKDRFSAERLKGVDSTLKIQPAKLEDSAVYLCASSLGQGVNQPQHFGDGTRLSIL.

CDR3 coding DNA: TGTGCCAGCAGTTTGGGAGGGAACACTGAAGCTTTCTTT. As protein: CASSLGGNTEAFF. The chain employs TRBV28 and TRBJ1-1; D call uncertain. The CDR3 sequence is 13 residues long. CDR1 and CDR2 from the germline V gene are MDHEN and SYDVKM. V was pared by 3 bases and J by 1 base, with 6 bases between.

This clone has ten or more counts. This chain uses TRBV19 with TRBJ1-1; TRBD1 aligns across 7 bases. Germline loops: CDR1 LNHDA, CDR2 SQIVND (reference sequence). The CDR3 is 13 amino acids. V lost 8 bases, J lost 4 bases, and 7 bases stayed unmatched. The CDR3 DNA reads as TGTGCCAGTCAGACAGGGCTCAGCACTGAAGCTTTCTTT. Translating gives CASQTGLSTEAFF.

The CDR3 nucleotides are TGTGCCAGCTCACCCGCGGGACTTAGAGACGAGCAGTACTTC. It is translated as CASSPAGLRDEQYF. V gene TRBV18 combines with J gene TRBJ2-7, with D possibly TRBD2 on 6 matching bases. The V gene's germline CDR1 is KGHSH and CDR2 LQKENI. The CDR3 has 14 amino acids. Trimming removed 3 bases at V and 5 bases at J, with 14 bases between.